This T cell receptor (beta chain) stems from a study of T-cell memory formation after mild COVID-19. There are 12 residues in the CDR3. Germline CDR1 and CDR2: SEHNR and FQNEAQ (reference sequence). The sample holds many counts of this clonotype. Germline and junction disagree at one end, which may indicate a read error. TCRdb re-derived calls from the 5' RACE reads in MiXCR, one entry per CDR3 protein. The table shows under 550,000 distinct CDR3 sequences, with 18% occurring only once. This chain links TRBV7-9 with TRBJ2-1; 10 bases line up with TRBD2. Sequences were obtained from PBMCs or a T cell subset sorted from them (not recorded which). This sequence originates from a young man who had mild COVID-19 (a few samples of this study predate the infection). Cell type and time point are not known. The CDR3 nucleotides are TGTGCCAGCAGCTCGCGAGCGGGGGGGCCGGTCTTC. Amino acids: CASSSRAGGPVF.